This T cell receptor beta chain was profiled in a study of T cells in localized non-small cell lung cancer. Data came from immunoSEQ multiplex PCR; TCRdb stores just in-frame clones and leaves some out. The top ten clones hold over 15% of a sample with over a thousand clones, around 23% of them seen once. Notes on the study in general: Blood T cell density predicted longer survival; adjacent-lung clonality, shorter. Clonality peaked in uninvolved adjacent lung rather than tumor.

Germline V gene sequence: CDR1 SGHNT, CDR2 YENEEA. V lost 7 bases, J lost 2 bases, and 20 bases lay in between. The CDR3 loop spans 16 amino acids. This clone turned up a few times. Its specificity is not known. The sequence was collected from a male donor aged 60 or older with stage III squamous cell lung carcinoma. The sample consisted of normal lung tissue next to the tumor, taken before any cancer treatment. This chain uses TRBV11-3 with TRBJ1-1; D is perhaps TRBD1 (5 bases). The CDR3 sequence: CASNKGGKGLNTEAFF. As DNA, the CDR3 is TGTGCCAGCAATAAGGGAGGGAAGGGGCTAAACACTGAAGCTTTCTTT.